Listed below are T cell receptor beta chains from one sample, sequenced in a study of blood T cell repertoires in COVID-19. Produced via immunoSEQ multiplex PCR; TCRdb's table is partial and in-frame only. The repertoire has 150,000 to 200,000 clones, roughly 77% of them found once; the top ten carry approximately 11%. Sequencing was performed on peripheral blood. The receptors stem from a human donor in a cohort sampled during active COVID-19. Both conserved end residues are part of each CDR3. The order of the fields is J gene, D gene, V gene, clone size, CDR3 protein, CDR3 DNA. D genes are given only for firm matches. Not all rows give a size; the values are once, few, many and, for expanded clones, a class.

>TRBJ1-1|TRBD1|TRBV27|.
CASSSYRGRTEAFF
TGTGCCAGCAGTTCGTACAGGGGACGGACTGAAGCTTTCTTT
>TRBJ2-5|TRBD2|TRBV7-8|.
CASSFGTSGGGQETQYF
TGTGCCAGCAGCTTCGGGACTAGCGGGGGGGGACAAGAGACCCAGTACTTC
>TRBJ2-3|.|TRBV11-2|.
CASSPTVVRTDTQYF
TGTGCCAGCAGCCCCACGGTGGTTCGAACAGATACGCAGTATTTT
>TRBJ1-5|.|TRBV6-1|.
CASSDIFNQPQHF
TGTGCCAGCAGTGATATTTTCAATCAGCCCCAGCATTTT
>TRBJ2-1|.|TRBV7-3|.
CASSLFGGTVNEQFF
TGTGCCAGCAGCTTATTCGGCGGGACCGTTAATGAGCAGTTCTTC
>TRBJ1-1|.|TRBV10-3|once
CAISATGVWGPEAFF
TGTGCCATCAGTGCCACTGGGGTTTGGGGCCCTGAAGCTTTCTTT
>TRBJ2-7|TRBD1|TRBV28|.
CASDPGQGAQEQYF
TGTGCCAGCGATCCGGGACAGGGGGCGCAAGAGCAGTACTTC
>TRBJ1-5|.|TRBV15|.
CATSRGRAEGNQPQHF
TGTGCCACCAGCAGAGGTAGGGCGGAGGGAAATCAGCCCCAGCATTTT
>TRBJ2-3|TRBD1|TRBV19|.
CASKRQGDRSTDTQYF
TGTGCCAGCAAACGACAGGGGGACCGGAGCACAGATACGCAGTATTTT
>TRBJ2-7|.|TRBV27|.
CATAGGLNEQYF
TGTGCCACCGCAGGGGGGCTGAACGAGCAGTACTTC
>TRBJ1-1|.|TRBV28|.
CASSILGNTEAFF
TGTGCCAGCTCCATCCTAGGGAACACTGAAGCTTTCTTT
>TRBJ2-5|TRBD2|TRBV7-2|.
CASSSLAGEETQYF
TGTGCCAGCAGCTCATTAGCGGGGGAAGAGACCCAGTACTTC
>TRBJ2-7|TRBD1|TRBV28|few
CASSHDRVNSEQYF
TGTGCCAGCAGTCATGACAGGGTGAACTCCGAGCAGTACTTC
>TRBJ2-2|TRBD2|TRBV5-6|.
CASSSPGQRGNTGELFF
TGTGCCAGCAGTTCCCCGGGGCAGCGGGGGAACACCGGGGAGCTGTTTTTT
>TRBJ1-5|TRBD1|TRBV4-3|few
CASSQDRGRNQPQHF
TGCGCCAGCAGCCAAGATAGGGGGCGCAATCAGCCCCAGCATTTT
>TRBJ2-3|TRBD2|TRBV5-1|.
CASSLAPLAGGNGGDTQYF
TGCGCCAGCAGCTTGGCCCCACTAGCGGGAGGCAACGGAGGAGATACGCAGTATTTT
>TRBJ1-4|TRBD1|TRBV6-5|.
CASSRQGGNEKLFF
TGTGCCAGCAGCCGACAGGGTGGTAATGAAAAACTGTTTTTT
>TRBJ2-1|.|TRBV5-1|.
CASSFRVYNEQFF
TGCGCCAGCAGCTTCCGGGTTTACAATGAGCAGTTCTTC
>TRBJ2-1|TRBD1|TRBV28|.
CASMVPGQGINEQFF
TGTGCCAGCATGGTCCCGGGACAGGGGATTAATGAGCAGTTCTTC
>TRBJ1-2|.|TRBV7-9|.
CALKHKGTSGYTF
TGTGCCCTTAAACACAAGGGGACTTCGGGCTACACCTTC
>TRBJ1-1|TRBD1|TRBV18|.
CASSPGSQGGTEAFF
TGTGCCAGCTCACCTGGTTCCCAGGGGGGCACTGAAGCTTTCTTT
>TRBJ2-1|TRBD2|TRBV9|.
CASSVFGSGRAWNEQFF
TGTGCCAGCAGCGTATTTGGCAGCGGGAGGGCCTGGAATGAGCAGTTCTTC
>TRBJ2-5|.|TRBV28|.
CASSLYREETQYF
TGTGCCAGCAGTTTATACAGGGAAGAGACCCAGTACTTC
>TRBJ2-3|.|TRBV18|.
CASSPGVSTDTQYF
TGTGCCAGCTCACCAGGAGTTAGCACAGATACGCAGTATTTT
>TRBJ2-3|.|TRBV5-1|.
CASSRPGSGTDTQYF
TGCGCCAGCAGCCGGCCGGGGTCTGGCACAGATACGCAGTATTTT
>TRBJ1-3|.|TRBV7-2|.
CASSSTGTRGNTIYF
TGTGCCAGCAGCTCGACCGGGACAAGAGGAAACACCATATATTTT
>TRBJ1-1|.|TRBV9|.
CASSQGWNTEAFF
TGTGCCAGCAGCCAGGGGTGGAACACTGAAGCTTTCTTT
>TRBJ2-3|.|TRBV4-3|.
CASSQDNLAGTDTQYF
TGCGCCAGCAGCCAAGATAACCTAGCTGGAACAGATACGCAGTATTTT
>TRBJ1-1|.|TRBV20-1|many
CSAVHWPGAFF
TGCAGTGCCGTACATTGGCCGGGAGCTTTCTTT
>TRBJ2-5|.|TRBV7-9|.
CASSLQAAETQYF
TGTGCCAGCAGCTTACAGGCCGCGGAGACCCAGTACTTC
>TRBJ1-1|.|TRBV18|.
CASSPETEAFF
TGTGCCAGCTCACCAGAGACTGAAGCTTTCTTT
>TRBJ1-2|TRBD1|TRBV6-5|.
CASKQGASWGYTF
TGTGCCAGCAAGCAGGGGGCAAGTTGGGGCTACACCTTC
>TRBJ1-1|TRBD1|TRBV7-9|.
CASSYRDRGFTEAFF
TGTGCCAGCAGCTACCGGGACAGGGGGTTCACTGAAGCTTTCTTT
>TRBJ2-5|.|TRBV29-1|.
CSVEEEGWYQETQYF
TGCAGCGTTGAAGAAGAGGGCTGGTACCAAGAGACCCAGTACTTC
>TRBJ2-3|.|TRBV27|.
CASSRQALSDTQYF
TGTGCCAGCAGTCGACAGGCTTTATCAGATACGCAGTATTTT
>TRBJ2-3|TRBD2|TRBV9|.
CASSDRAGEGTDTQYF
TGTGCCAGCAGCGACCGAGCGGGAGAGGGTACAGATACGCAGTATTTT
>TRBJ2-5|TRBD2|TRBV19|.
CASSPLTSGSVETQYF
TGTGCCAGTAGCCCTCTGACTAGCGGGAGTGTGGAGACCCAGTACTTC
>TRBJ2-1|TRBD1|TRBV7-9|.
CASSRGTGFILDEQFF
TGTGCCAGCAGCCGAGGGACAGGGTTTATCTTGGATGAGCAGTTCTTC
>TRBJ2-3|TRBD1|TRBV5-6|.
CASSSLGQGRSDTQYF
TGTGCCAGCAGCTCACTCGGACAGGGCAGGTCAGATACGCAGTATTTT
>TRBJ2-3|TRBD2|TRBV5-5|.
CASSPINWRGGREKDTQYF
TGTGCCAGCAGCCCTATAAATTGGCGGGGGGGCCGGGAAAAAGATACGCAGTATTTT
>TRBJ2-7|TRBD2|TRBV27|.
CASRNLAGSSYEQYF
TGTGCCAGCAGGAACCTAGCGGGGAGCTCCTACGAGCAGTACTTC